The following is a T cell receptor beta chain sequence with its context. This entry comes from a study of control samples from healthy donors and cancer patients. Germline V CDR1 and CDR2: SGHKS, YYEKEE (reference sequence). The CDR3 length is 15 residues. V gave up 4 bases and J gave up 5 bases, with 13 bases separating them. Only in-frame clones appear in the TCRdb table, and some are missing; sequencing was by immunoSEQ multiplex PCR. Altogether over 150,000 clones are present, around 94% being singletons, with the ten largest covering 12% to 15%. The receptor's source is a man in his sixties with colorectal cancer. The sequencing sample was made of PBMCs. The chain uses TRBV5-5 and TRBJ1-6, with D possibly TRBD1 on 6 matching bases. The CDR3 loop is CASSLQGVHNSPLHF. The CDR3 DNA reads TGTGCCAGCAGCCTACAGGGAGTCCATAATTCACCCCTCCACTTT.